This T cell receptor beta chain comes out of a study of memory CD4+ T cells and cytomegalovirus serostatus. Overall study: Healthy Belgian adult donors included nine or ten CMV-positive and around 25 CMV-negative people.

The sort gate was single viable CD3+CD4+CD8-CD45RO+ cells for memory CD4+ T cells. Germline V gene sequence: CDR1 MNHEY, CDR2 SMNVEV (reference sequence). The CDR3 spans 14 residues. Trimming cost V 6 bases and J 8 bases; bases outside gene matches: 11. As concerns this clone: Its antigen is not known.

Per the original methods: Out-of-frame sequences were removed, leaving roughly 2,200,000 distinct TCRbeta sequences. Assay: immunoSEQ multiplex PCR; the TCRdb copy retains only in-frame clones and omits some. The V and J calls and clone size are taken from that table; D and trimming were inferred from the DNA. The sample lists approximately 40,000 clones, about three quarters occurring once. Study-wide results and limits: Repertoires predicted CMV serostatus with median bootstrapped AUC of about 0.96.

Sequencing was performed on memory CD4+ T cells from blood. The chain employs TRBV27 and TRBJ1-2, with TRBD1 matching over 8 bases. This TCR was sampled from an adult in good health and CMV-seronegative. This chain's CDR3 is CASSFDRGLRGYTF. CDR3 coding DNA: TGTGCCAGCAGCTTCGACAGGGGATTGCGCGGCTACACCTTC.